This entry is about one T cell receptor beta chain. Its matching antigen is unknown. The PCR employed 60 Vbeta primers together with 13 Jbeta primers. TCRdb keeps only in-frame clones here, not all; method: immunoSEQ multiplex PCR. The sample totals 80,000 to 100,000 clones. The data stem from a study of cytomegalovirus exposure and HLA in healthy donors. With V trimmed by 4 bases and J by 5 bases, 18 bases remained unmatched. In germline, CDR1 is SGDLS, CDR2 YYNGEE. This CDR3 comprises 18 residues. General observations from the study: DRB1 showed the most TCR associations and HLA-C the fewest in a later analysis, as rates varied by HLA locus.

The sample consisted of PBMCs. The chain couples TRBV9 to TRBJ2-3; 8 nucleotides match TRBD2. The receptor comes from a woman aged 25 to 45 in good health and CMV-seronegative. The CDR3 DNA is TGTGCCAGCAGCCTACGTCTCATGACGGGGGGGCCATTAGATACGCAGTATTTT. Translated, it gives CASSLRLMTGGPLDTQYF.